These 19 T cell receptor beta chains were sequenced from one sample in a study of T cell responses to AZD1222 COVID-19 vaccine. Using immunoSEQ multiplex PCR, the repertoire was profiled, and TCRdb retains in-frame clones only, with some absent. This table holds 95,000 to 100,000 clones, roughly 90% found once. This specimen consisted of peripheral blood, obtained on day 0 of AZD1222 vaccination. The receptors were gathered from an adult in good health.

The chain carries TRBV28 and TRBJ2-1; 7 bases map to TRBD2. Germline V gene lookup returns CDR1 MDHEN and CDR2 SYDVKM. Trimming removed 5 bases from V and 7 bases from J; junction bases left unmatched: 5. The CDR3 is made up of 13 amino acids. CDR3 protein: CASSVTSWNEQFF. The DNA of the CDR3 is TGTGCCAGCAGTGTGACTAGCTGGAATGAGCAGTTCTTC.

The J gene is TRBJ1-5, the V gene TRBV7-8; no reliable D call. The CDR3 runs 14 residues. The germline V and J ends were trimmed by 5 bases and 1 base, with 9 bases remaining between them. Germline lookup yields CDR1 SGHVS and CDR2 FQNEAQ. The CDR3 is CASSPRSSNQPQHF. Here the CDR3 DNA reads TGTGCCAGCAGCCCCCGTAGCAGCAATCAGCCCCAGCATTTT.

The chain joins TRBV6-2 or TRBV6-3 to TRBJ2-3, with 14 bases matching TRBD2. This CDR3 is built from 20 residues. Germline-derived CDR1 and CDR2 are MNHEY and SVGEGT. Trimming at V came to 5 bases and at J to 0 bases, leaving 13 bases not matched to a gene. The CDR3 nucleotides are TGTGCCAGCAGTCACCCCCGACTAGCGGGAGGGAGAACTAGCACAGATACGCAGTATTTT. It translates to CASSHPRLAGGRTSTDTQYF.

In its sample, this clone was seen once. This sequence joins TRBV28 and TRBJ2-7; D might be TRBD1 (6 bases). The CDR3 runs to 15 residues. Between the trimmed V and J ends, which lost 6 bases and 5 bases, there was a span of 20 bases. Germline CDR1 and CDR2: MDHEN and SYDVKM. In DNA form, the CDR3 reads TGTGCCAGCAGCCCCTCGGACAGAATTACCCACGAGCAGTACTTC. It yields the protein CASSPSDRITHEQYF.

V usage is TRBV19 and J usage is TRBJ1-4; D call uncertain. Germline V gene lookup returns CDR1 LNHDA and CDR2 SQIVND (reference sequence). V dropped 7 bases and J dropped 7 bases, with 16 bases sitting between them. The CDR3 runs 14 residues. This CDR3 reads CASKISGGREKLFF. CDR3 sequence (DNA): TGTGCCAGTAAGATATCGGGAGGCCGTGAAAAACTGTTTTTT.

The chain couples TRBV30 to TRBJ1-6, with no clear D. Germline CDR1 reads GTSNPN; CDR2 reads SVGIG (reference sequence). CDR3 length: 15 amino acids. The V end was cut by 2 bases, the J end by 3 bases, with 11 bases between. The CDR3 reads CAWSRQSLYNSPLHF. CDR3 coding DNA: TGTGCCTGGAGTCGGCAGTCTCTCTATAATTCACCCCTCCACTTT.

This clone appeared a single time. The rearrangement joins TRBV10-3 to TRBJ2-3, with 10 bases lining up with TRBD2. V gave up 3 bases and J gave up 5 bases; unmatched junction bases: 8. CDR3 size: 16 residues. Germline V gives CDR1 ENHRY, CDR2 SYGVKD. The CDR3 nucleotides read TGTGCCATCAGTGACGAGACTAGCGGGTATAAAGATACGCAGTATTTT. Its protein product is CAISDETSGYKDTQYF.

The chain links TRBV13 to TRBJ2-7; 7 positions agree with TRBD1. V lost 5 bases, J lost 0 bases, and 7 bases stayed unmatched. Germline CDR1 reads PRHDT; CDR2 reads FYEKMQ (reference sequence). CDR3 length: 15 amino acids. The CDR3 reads CASSHGQESSYEQYF. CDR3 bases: TGTGCCAGCAGCCACGGACAGGAGAGCTCCTACGAGCAGTACTTC.

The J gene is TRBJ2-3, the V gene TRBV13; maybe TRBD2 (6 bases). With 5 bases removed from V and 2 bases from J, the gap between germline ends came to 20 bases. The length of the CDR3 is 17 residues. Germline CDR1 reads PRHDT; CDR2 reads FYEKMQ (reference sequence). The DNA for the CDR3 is TGTGCCAGCAGCGCCCGACGGACGGGAGTTCTCACAGATACGCAGTATTTT. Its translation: CASSARRTGVLTDTQYF.

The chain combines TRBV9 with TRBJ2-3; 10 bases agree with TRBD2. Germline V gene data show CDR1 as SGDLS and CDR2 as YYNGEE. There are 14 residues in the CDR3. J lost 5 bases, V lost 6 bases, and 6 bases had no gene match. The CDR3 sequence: CASTPGLARDTQYF. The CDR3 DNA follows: TGTGCCAGCACCCCGGGACTAGCGAGAGATACGCAGTATTTT. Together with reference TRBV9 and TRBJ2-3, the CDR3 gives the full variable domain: DSGVTQTPKHLITATGQRVTLRCSPRSGDLSVYWYQQSLDQGLQFLIQYYNGEERAKGNILERFSAQQFPDLHSELNLSSLELGDSALYFCASTPGLARDTQYFGPGTRLTVL.

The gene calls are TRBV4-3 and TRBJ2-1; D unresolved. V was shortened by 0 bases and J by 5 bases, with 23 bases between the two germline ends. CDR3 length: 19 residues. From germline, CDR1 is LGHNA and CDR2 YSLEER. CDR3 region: CASSQELGNVVGSHNEQFF. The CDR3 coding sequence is TGCGCCAGCAGCCAAGAATTAGGCAACGTAGTAGGCAGCCACAATGAGCAGTTCTTC.

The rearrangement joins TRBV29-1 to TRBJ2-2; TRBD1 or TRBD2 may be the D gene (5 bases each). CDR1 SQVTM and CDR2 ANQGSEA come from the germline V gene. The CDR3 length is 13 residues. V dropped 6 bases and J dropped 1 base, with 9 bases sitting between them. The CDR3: CSVRGVNTGELFF. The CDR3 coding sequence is TGCAGCGTCCGAGGGGTGAACACCGGGGAGCTGTTTTTT.

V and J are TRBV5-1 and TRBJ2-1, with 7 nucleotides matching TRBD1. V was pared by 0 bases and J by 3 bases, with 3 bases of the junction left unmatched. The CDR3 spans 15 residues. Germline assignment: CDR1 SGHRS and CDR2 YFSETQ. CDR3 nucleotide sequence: TGCGCCAGCAGCTTGGAGGCAGGGGGCTACAATGAGCAGTTCTTC. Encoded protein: CASSLEAGGYNEQFF.

The CDR3 sequence is CASSLATSRETQYF. CDR3 DNA sequence: TGTGCCAGCAGCTTAGCGACCTCGCGAGAGACCCAGTACTTC. V is TRBV7-2 and J is TRBJ2-5; D remains unclear. Between the trimmed V and J ends, which lost 0 bases and 4 bases, there was a span of 9 bases. Germline loops: CDR1 SGHTA, CDR2 FQGNSA. The CDR3 runs to 14 residues.

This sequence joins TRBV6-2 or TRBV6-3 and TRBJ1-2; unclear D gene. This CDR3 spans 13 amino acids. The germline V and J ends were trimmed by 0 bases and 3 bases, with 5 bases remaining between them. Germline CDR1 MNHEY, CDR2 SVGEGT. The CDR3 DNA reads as TGTGCCAGCAGTTACTCTCAGTACTATGGCTACACCTTC. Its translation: CASSYSQYYGYTF.

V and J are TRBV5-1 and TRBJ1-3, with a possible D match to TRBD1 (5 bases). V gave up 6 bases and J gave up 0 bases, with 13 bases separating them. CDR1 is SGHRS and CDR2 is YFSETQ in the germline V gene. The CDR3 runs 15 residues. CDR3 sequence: CASTPGVSSGNTIYF. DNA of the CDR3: TGCGCCAGCACTCCGGGGGTCTCCTCTGGAAACACCATATATTTT.

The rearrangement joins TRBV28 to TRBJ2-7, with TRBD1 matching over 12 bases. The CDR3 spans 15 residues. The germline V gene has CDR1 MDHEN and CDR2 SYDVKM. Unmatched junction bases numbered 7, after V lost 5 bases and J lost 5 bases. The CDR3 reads CASSPPGQGAHEQYF. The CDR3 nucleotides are TGTGCCAGCAGTCCTCCGGGACAGGGGGCACACGAGCAGTACTTC.

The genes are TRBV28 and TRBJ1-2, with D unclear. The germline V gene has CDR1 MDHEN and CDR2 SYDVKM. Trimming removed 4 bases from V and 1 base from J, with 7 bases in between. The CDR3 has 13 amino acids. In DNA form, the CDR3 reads TGTGCCAGCAGTTACGGAGTTAACTATGGCTACACCTTC. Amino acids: CASSYGVNYGYTF.

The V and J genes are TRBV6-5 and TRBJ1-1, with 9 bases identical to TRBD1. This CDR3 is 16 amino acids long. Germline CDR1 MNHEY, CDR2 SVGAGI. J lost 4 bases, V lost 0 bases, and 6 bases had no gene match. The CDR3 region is CASSYSGTGPATEAFF. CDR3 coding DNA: TGTGCCAGCAGTTACTCCGGGACAGGGCCGGCCACTGAAGCTTTCTTT.